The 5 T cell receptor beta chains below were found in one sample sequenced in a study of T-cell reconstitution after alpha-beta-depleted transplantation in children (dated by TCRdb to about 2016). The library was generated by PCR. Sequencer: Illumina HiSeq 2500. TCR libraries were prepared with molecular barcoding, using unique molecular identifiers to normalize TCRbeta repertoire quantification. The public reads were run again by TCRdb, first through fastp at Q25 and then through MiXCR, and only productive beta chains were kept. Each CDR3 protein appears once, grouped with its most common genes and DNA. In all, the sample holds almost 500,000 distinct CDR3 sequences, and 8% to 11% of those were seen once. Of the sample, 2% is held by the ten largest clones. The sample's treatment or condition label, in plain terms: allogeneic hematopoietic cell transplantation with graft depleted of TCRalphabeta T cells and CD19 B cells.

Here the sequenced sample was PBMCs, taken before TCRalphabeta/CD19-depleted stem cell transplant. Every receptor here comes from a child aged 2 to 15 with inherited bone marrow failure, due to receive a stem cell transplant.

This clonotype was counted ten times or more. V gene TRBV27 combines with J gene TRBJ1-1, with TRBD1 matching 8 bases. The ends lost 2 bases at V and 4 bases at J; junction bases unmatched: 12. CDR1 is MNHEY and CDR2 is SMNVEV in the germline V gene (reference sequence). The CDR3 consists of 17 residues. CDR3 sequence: CASSLDFQGAPSTEAFF. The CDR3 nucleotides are TGTGCCAGCAGTTTAGATTTCCAGGGGGCTCCGAGCACTGAAGCTTTCTTT.

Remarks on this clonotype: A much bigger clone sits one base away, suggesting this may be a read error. The CDR3 nucleotides are TGTGCCAGCAGCCAAGGCGCGGACACAGATATGCAGTATTTT. Translating it yields CASSQGADTDMQYF. The rearrangement uses TRBV4-2 and TRBJ2-3; the D gene is possibly TRBD1 (5 bases). Per germline, CDR1 LGHNA and CDR2 YNFKEQ. The CDR3 consists of 14 residues.

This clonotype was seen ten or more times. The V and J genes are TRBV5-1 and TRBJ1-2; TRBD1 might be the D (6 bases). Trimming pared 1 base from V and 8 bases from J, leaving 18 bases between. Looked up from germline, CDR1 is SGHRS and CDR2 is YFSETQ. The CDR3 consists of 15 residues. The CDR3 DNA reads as TGCGCCAGCAGCTTGTTATCCGGGACAACTAACGGCTACACCTTC. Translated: CASSLLSGTTNGYTF.

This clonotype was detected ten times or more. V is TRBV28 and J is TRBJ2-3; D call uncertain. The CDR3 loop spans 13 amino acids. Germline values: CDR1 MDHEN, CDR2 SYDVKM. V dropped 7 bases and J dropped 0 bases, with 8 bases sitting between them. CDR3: CASKAVSTDTQYF. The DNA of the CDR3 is TGTGCCAGCAAAGCCGTTAGCACAGATACGCAGTATTTT.

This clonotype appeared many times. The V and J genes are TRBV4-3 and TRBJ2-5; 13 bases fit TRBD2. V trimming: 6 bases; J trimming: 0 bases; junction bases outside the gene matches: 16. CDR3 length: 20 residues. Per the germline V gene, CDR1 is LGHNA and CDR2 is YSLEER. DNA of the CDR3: TGCGCCAGCAGTCCCGGACTAGCGGGAGCCCTAAGGGGGAACCAAGAGACCCAGTACTTC. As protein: CASSPGLAGALRGNQETQYF.